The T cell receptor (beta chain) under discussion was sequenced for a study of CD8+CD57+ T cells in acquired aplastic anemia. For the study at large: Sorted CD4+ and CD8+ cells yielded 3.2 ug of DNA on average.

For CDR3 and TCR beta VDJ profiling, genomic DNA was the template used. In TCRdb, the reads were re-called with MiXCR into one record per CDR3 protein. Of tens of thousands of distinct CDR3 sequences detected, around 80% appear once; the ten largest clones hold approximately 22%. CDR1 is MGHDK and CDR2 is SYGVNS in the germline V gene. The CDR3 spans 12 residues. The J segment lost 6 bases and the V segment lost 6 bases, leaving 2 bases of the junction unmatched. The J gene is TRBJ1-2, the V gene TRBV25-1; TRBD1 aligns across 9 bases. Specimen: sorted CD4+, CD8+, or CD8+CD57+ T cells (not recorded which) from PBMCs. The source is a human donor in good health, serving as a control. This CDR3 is CASRRQGDGYTF. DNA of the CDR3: TGTGCCAGCAGACGACAGGGGGATGGCTACACCTTC.